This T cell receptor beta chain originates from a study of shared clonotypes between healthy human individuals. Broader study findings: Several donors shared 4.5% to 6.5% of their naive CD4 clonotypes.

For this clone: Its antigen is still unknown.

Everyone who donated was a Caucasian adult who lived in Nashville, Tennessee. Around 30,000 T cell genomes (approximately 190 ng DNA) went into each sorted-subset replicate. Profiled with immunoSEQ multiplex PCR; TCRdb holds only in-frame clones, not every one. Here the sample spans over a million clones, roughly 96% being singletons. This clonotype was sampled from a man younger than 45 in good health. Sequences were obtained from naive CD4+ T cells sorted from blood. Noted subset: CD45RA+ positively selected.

CDR3 nucleotides: TGTGCCAGCAGCTCCACCCCCACAGGGGGGTTAACCGGGGAGCTGTTTTTT. Amino acids: CASSSTPTGGLTGELFF. The chain recombines TRBV9 with TRBJ2-2; 8 bases agree with TRBD1. This CDR3 is built from 17 residues. CDR1 is SGDLS, CDR2 YYNGEE, per germline. With V trimmed by 4 bases and J by 5 bases, 13 bases remained unmatched.